A single sample is the source of the 26 T cell receptor beta chains below, sequenced in a study of technical replicates of blood from a handful of donors. Method: immunoSEQ multiplex PCR; TCRdb's copy keeps in-frame clones and lacks some. The data show 85,000 to 90,000 clones, under 95% seen once. Sequences were obtained from T cells isolated from PBMCs. The receptors come from a human donor in good health.

The chain joins TRBV20-1 to TRBJ1-2; D perhaps matches TRBD1 (5 bases). CDR1 is DFQATT and CDR2 is SNEGSKA in the germline V gene (reference sequence). V was cut by 6 bases and J by 6 bases, with 11 bases left in between. The CDR3 has 11 amino acids. The CDR3, as DNA: TGCAGTGCGTCGGGGGAAAATGGCTACACCTTC. It is translated as CSASGENGYTF.

The chain combines TRBV7-9 with TRBJ1-5; D possibly corresponds to TRBD1 (6 bases). Between the trimmed V and J ends, which lost 5 bases and 8 bases, there was a span of 19 bases. CDR1 SEHNR and CDR2 FQNEAQ come from the germline V gene (reference sequence). The CDR3 is 15 residues long. DNA for the CDR3: TGTGCCAGCAGCGACCGACAGGAATCTTCGGAGCCCCAGCATTTT. Translation: CASSDRQESSEPQHF.

V is TRBV5-1 and J is TRBJ2-3; D possibly corresponds to TRBD1 (5 bases). CDR3 size: 14 residues. Germline values: CDR1 SGHRS, CDR2 YFSETQ. Between the trimmed V and J ends, which lost 0 bases and 4 bases, there was a span of 9 bases. In nucleotides, the CDR3 is TGCGCCAGCAGCTTGGAGGGGTTCGCAGATACGCAGTATTTT. Translated: CASSLEGFADTQYF.

The genes are TRBV4-2 and TRBJ2-7; tentative D call: TRBD1 (6 bases). The germline CDR1 and CDR2 sequences are LGHNA and YNFKEQ. The CDR3 loop spans 13 amino acids. The V end lost 5 bases, the J end lost 1 base, and 9 bases lay between the germline ends. CDR3 in amino acids: CASSSRGSYEQYF. The CDR3 nucleotides read TGTGCCAGCAGCTCCAGGGGTTCCTACGAGCAGTACTTC.

The J gene is TRBJ1-2, the V gene TRBV6-5, with 8 bases matching TRBD1. This CDR3 region has 13 residues. Looked up from germline, CDR1 is MNHEY and CDR2 is SVGAGI. V lost 6 bases and J lost 6; bases outside the gene matches: 6. The CDR3, as DNA: TGTGCCAGCAGGCCAGGGGGCAGGGATGGCTACACCTTC. It yields the protein CASRPGGRDGYTF.

This chain links TRBV29-1 with TRBJ2-7, with D perhaps matching TRBD1 (6 bases). Trimming pared 7 bases from V and 3 bases from J, leaving 13 bases between. Germline CDR1 is SQVTM and CDR2 is ANQGSEA. This CDR3 comprises 12 residues. The CDR3 sequence is CSAGQAIYEQYF. Written as DNA, the CDR3 is TGCAGCGCGGGACAAGCCATCTACGAGCAGTACTTC.

This chain joins TRBV2 and TRBJ2-1; 9 nucleotides agree with TRBD2. After removal of 4 bases from V and 5 bases from J, the junction contained 3 bases not matched to a gene. Germline CDR1 SNHLY, CDR2 FYNNEI. This CDR3 has 14 amino acids. As DNA, the CDR3 is TGTGCCAGCAGTGTGCGGGAGGGCAACAATGAGCAGTTCTTC. It is translated as CASSVREGNNEQFF.

The V gene is TRBV28, the J gene TRBJ2-7; 8 nucleotides align to TRBD1. This CDR3 has 13 residues. V trimming: 9 bases; J trimming: 1 base; junction bases outside the gene matches: 5. CDR1 is MDHEN, CDR2 SYDVKM, per germline. The CDR3 coding sequence is TGTGCCAGTGGGACAGGATTATCCTACGAGCAGTACTTC. It encodes CASGTGLSYEQYF.

The J gene is TRBJ2-1, the V gene TRBV7-3; the match to TRBD2 covers 12 bases. Germline values: CDR1 SGHTA, CDR2 FQGTGA. The CDR3 extends over 15 amino acids. Trimming at V came to 2 bases and at J to 8 bases, leaving 4 bases not matched to a gene. The CDR3 sequence: CASSLDWTSGDEQFF. The CDR3 DNA reads as TGTGCCAGCAGCTTAGATTGGACTAGCGGGGATGAGCAGTTCTTC.

This clone is a singleton in its sample. The genes are TRBV11-2 and TRBJ2-7; 7 nucleotides align to TRBD2. Germline V gene data show CDR1 as SGHAT and CDR2 as FQNNGV. The CDR3 runs to 16 residues. The V segment lost 3 bases and the J segment 3 bases; nucleotides outside the gene matches: 11. CDR3 protein: CASSLVRGRLVYEQYF. The CDR3 DNA sequence: TGTGCCAGCAGCTTGGTGCGGGGGAGATTGGTCTACGAGCAGTACTTC.

The rearrangement links TRBV10-3 to TRBJ1-2, with D maybe TRBD1 (6 bases). Trimming shortened V by 6 bases and J by 2 bases, and 10 bases separated the two germline ends. Germline loops: CDR1 ENHRY, CDR2 SYGVKD. The CDR3 runs 13 residues. CDR3 DNA sequence: TGTGCCATCAGGCAGGGGACCAACTATGGCTACACCTTC. Encoded protein: CAIRQGTNYGYTF.

This clone was seen only a few times. The chain is built from TRBV7-9 and TRBJ2-2; the D gene is possibly TRBD1 (6 bases). The CDR3 length is 16 residues. Trimming shortened V by 4 bases and J by 7 bases, and 19 bases separated the two germline ends. The germline gives CDR1 SEHNR, CDR2 FQNEAQ (reference sequence). CDR3 DNA sequence: TGTGCCAGCAGCTCGACACCGAACAGGGTCAGCGGGGAGCTGTTTTTT. Encoded protein: CASSSTPNRVSGELFF.

The CDR3 protein is CASSGDRGPRPNTEAFF. DNA for the CDR3: TGTGCCAGCAGTGGCGACAGGGGGCCCCGTCCAAACACTGAAGCTTTCTTT. The chain couples TRBV2 to TRBJ1-1; 10 nucleotides match TRBD1. Germline lookup yields CDR1 SNHLY and CDR2 FYNNEI. This CDR3 spans 17 amino acids. V lost 4 bases to trimming and J lost 2 bases; unmatched junction nucleotides: 10.

The genes are TRBV19 and TRBJ1-5; TRBD1 matches 8 bases. This CDR3 comprises 15 residues. The V segment lost 3 bases and the J segment 7 bases; nucleotides outside the gene matches: 8. The germline CDR1 and CDR2 sequences are LNHDA and SQIVND (reference sequence). The CDR3 region is CASSMEDRGWQPQHF. For the CDR3, the DNA is TGTGCCAGTAGTATGGAAGACAGGGGCTGGCAGCCCCAGCATTTT.

This clone was seen only once. The chain joins TRBV7-8 to TRBJ1-5; a possible D gene is TRBD1 (5 bases). V shed 5 bases and J shed 8 bases, with 16 bases lying between them. The germline CDR1 and CDR2 sequences are SGHVS and FQNEAQ. The CDR3 contains 14 residues. This CDR3 reads CASSLKRGSEPQHF. The CDR3 coding sequence is TGTGCCAGCAGCCTAAAGCGGGGGTCGGAGCCCCAGCATTTT. Looking up the rest from reference TRBV7-8 and TRBJ1-5 gives the full variable domain: GAGVSQSPRYKVAKRGQDVALRCDPISGHVSLFWYQQALGQGPEFLTYFQNEAQLDKSGLPSDRFFAERPEGSVSTLKIQRTQQEDSAVYLCASSLKRGSEPQHFGDGTRLSIL.

J is TRBJ2-1 and V is TRBV5-4; TRBD2 might be the D (6 bases). Germline CDR1 SGHNT, CDR2 YYREEE (reference sequence). Trimming took 5 bases from V and 0 from J, leaving 12 bases between them. The length of the CDR3 is 15 residues. Here the CDR3 reads CASSRDSSSYNEQFF. In DNA form, the CDR3 reads TGTGCCAGCAGTAGGGACTCTAGCTCCTACAATGAGCAGTTCTTC.

The V call is TRBV7-6, the J call TRBJ2-1; 7 positions agree with TRBD1. This CDR3 region has 16 residues. Trimming at V came to 5 bases and at J to 0 bases, leaving 7 bases not matched to a gene. CDR1 is SGHVS and CDR2 is FNYEAQ in the germline V gene. The CDR3 nucleotides read TGTGCCAGCAGCCTACGACAGGGTATCTCCTACAATGAGCAGTTCTTC. Translation: CASSLRQGISYNEQFF.

The rearrangement joins TRBV28 to TRBJ2-2; D may be TRBD1 (5 bases). V was shortened by 2 bases and J by 7 bases, with 14 bases between the two germline ends. Looked up from germline, CDR1 is MDHEN and CDR2 is SYDVKM. The CDR3 length is 15 residues. Written as DNA, the CDR3 is TGTGCCAGCAGTTTAGTGGAAGGGGCCGGCGGGGAGCTGTTTTTT. Translated, it gives CASSLVEGAGGELFF. The whole variable domain, remainder taken from reference TRBV28 and TRBJ2-2, is DVKVTQSSRYLVKRTGEKVFLECVQDMDHENMFWYRQDPGLGLRLIYFSYDVKMKEKGDIPEGYSVSREKKERFSLILESASTNQTSMYLCASSLVEGAGGELFFGEGSRLTVL.

The V and J genes are TRBV11-3 and TRBJ2-1, with 9 bases aligning to TRBD2. This CDR3 comprises 17 residues. The junction had 14 bases not matched to a gene; V was cut back by 1 base and J by 10 bases. Germline V lookup: CDR1 SGHNT, CDR2 YENEEA. The CDR3 DNA reads as TGTGCCAGCAGCTTAGTTTTAGGGCTAGCGGGGAGCGGCGAGCAGTTCTTC. As protein: CASSLVLGLAGSGEQFF.

The chain is built from TRBV7-9 and TRBJ1-5, with D possibly TRBD1 on 6 matching bases. Germline values: CDR1 SEHNR, CDR2 FQNEAQ (reference sequence). The CDR3 runs to 16 residues. The V gene lost 5 bases and the J gene lost 5 bases, with 19 bases spanning the gap. CDR3 DNA sequence: TGTGCCAGCAGCCTTGCTGGGACACCCGATCATCAGCCCCAGCATTTT. This encodes CASSLAGTPDHQPQHF.

The V call is TRBV4-1, the J call TRBJ1-1; no clear D. This CDR3 is built from 17 residues. Trimming removed 1 base from V and 1 base from J, with 16 bases in between. CDR1 is MGHRA, CDR2 YSYEKL, per germline. CDR3 protein: CASSQGRGGFRNTEAFF. The CDR3 DNA reads TGCGCCAGCAGCCAAGGAAGAGGCGGCTTCCGGAACACTGAAGCTTTCTTT.

The chain couples TRBV19 to TRBJ1-2, with 10 bases identical to TRBD1. Per germline, CDR1 LNHDA and CDR2 SQIVND (reference sequence). The CDR3 length is 14 residues. V was pared by 5 bases and J by 2 bases, with 2 bases of the junction left unmatched. The chain's CDR3 is CASSWTGGNYGYTF. For the CDR3, the DNA is TGTGCCAGTAGTTGGACAGGGGGGAACTATGGCTACACCTTC.

This rearrangement joins TRBV28 to TRBJ2-3; the match to TRBD2 covers 7 bases. With V trimmed by 2 bases and J by 5 bases, 10 bases remained unmatched. In germline, CDR1 is MDHEN, CDR2 SYDVKM. There are 16 residues in the CDR3. The CDR3 DNA follows: TGTGCCAGCAGTTTAAGCGGGACTGCCTGGGGAGATACGCAGTATTTT. Protein: CASSLSGTAWGDTQYF.

The V and J genes are TRBV2 and TRBJ2-3; 14 bases align to TRBD2. CDR3 length: 12 amino acids. Trimming took 11 bases from V and 8 from J; bases not matched to a gene: 3. CDR1 and CDR2 from the germline V gene are SNHLY and FYNNEI. The DNA of the CDR3 is TGTGCCGGAGGGACTAGCGGGAGTACGCAGTATTTT. Protein sequence: CAGGTSGSTQYF.

J is TRBJ2-1 and V is TRBV11-2; D is uncertain. Germline loops: CDR1 SGHAT, CDR2 FQNNGV. Trimming took 5 bases from V and 8 from J, leaving 7 bases between them. This CDR3 comprises 11 residues. DNA for the CDR3: TGTGCCAGCAGCCCACCGGATGAGCAGTTCTTC. Its translation: CASSPPDEQFF.

The chain joins TRBV5-4 to TRBJ2-7; D gene uncertain. Trimming took off 0 bases at V and 0 bases at J, with 10 bases between the two ends. The CDR3 totals 15 residues. Germline CDR1 and CDR2: SGHNT and YYREEE (reference sequence). CDR3 nucleotides: TGTGCCAGCAGCTTGGACCCCCCGGGCTCCTACGAGCAGTACTTC. It encodes CASSLDPPGSYEQYF.